This T cell receptor beta chain emerged from a study of T cells in Graves' hyperthyroidism and ophthalmopathy. For the study at large: Peripheral blood collection took place at initial diagnosis, before any treatment.

Diagnoses were made from clinical symptoms, serum measures (thyroxine and TRAb), thyroid ultrasound and orbital computed tomography. There were TCR beta CDR3 regions amplified from RNA transcripts. HTBI primers were used for first-round RT-PCR of the TCR CDR3. From the multiplex PCR reads, TCRdb called clonotypes with MiXCR, one entry per CDR3 protein. The data hold a few hundred thousand distinct CDR3 sequences, with roughly 20% observed a single time. Whole-study results and caveats: In blood, most of the thyroid clonotypes expanded above 0.001 were also present.

At least ten counts were recorded for this clonotype. Its antigen is not known. The length of the CDR3 is 17 residues. The germline V gene has CDR1 LGHNT and CDR2 FRNRAP. The J segment lost 10 bases and the V segment lost 0 bases, leaving 14 bases of the junction unmatched. This chain links TRBV12-5 with TRBJ2-1, with TRBD1 matching over 8 bases. The sequenced sample consisted of blood. The source is a man aged 18 to 29 with Graves' ophthalmopathy. The CDR3 loop reads CASGLVFETGEVREQFF. For the CDR3, the DNA is TGTGCTAGTGGTTTGGTATTTGAGACAGGGGAAGTAAGGGAGCAGTTCTTC.